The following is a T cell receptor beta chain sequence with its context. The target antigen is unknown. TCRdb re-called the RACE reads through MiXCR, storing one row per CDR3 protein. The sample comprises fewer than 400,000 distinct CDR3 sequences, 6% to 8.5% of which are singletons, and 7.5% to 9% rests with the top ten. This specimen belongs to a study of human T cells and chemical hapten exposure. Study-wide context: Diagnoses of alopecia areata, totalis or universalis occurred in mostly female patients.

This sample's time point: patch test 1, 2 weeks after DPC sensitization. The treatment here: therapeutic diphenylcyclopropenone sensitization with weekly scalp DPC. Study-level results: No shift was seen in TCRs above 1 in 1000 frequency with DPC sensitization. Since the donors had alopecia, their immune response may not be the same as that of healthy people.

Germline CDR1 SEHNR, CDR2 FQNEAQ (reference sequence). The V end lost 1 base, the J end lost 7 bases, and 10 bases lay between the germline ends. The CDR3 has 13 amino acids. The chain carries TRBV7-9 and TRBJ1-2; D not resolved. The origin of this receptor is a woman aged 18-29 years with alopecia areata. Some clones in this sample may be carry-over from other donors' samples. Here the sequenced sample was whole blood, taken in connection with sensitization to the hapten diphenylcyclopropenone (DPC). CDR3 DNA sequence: TGTGCCAGCAGCTTAGGACGGTACTTTGGCTACACCTTC. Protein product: CASSLGRYFGYTF.